This TCR beta chain was obtained from a study of shared clonotypes between healthy human individuals. The repertoire was sequenced with immunoSEQ multiplex PCR; TCRdb's copy has only in-frame clones and lacks some. Of about 640,000 clones in the sample, about three quarters were seen once. Germline CDR1 MDHEN, CDR2 SYDVKM. There are 16 residues in the CDR3. The germline V and J ends were trimmed by 2 bases and 2 bases, with 15 bases remaining between them. Of note for this clone: No antigen is known for it.

General study results and limits: Non-shared clonotypes displayed generation probabilities falling below those of clonotypes present in all four donors.

Specimen: memory CD4+ T cells sorted from blood. This sample's subset: CD45RA-negative fraction. The sequence was obtained from a woman aged 25 to 39 in good health. The chain links TRBV28 to TRBJ2-5; D perhaps matches TRBD2 (6 bases). CDR3 bases: TGTGCCAGCAGTTTAGAAGGGACTGGCCGTCAAGAGACCCAGTACTTC. This gives the protein CASSLEGTGRQETQYF.